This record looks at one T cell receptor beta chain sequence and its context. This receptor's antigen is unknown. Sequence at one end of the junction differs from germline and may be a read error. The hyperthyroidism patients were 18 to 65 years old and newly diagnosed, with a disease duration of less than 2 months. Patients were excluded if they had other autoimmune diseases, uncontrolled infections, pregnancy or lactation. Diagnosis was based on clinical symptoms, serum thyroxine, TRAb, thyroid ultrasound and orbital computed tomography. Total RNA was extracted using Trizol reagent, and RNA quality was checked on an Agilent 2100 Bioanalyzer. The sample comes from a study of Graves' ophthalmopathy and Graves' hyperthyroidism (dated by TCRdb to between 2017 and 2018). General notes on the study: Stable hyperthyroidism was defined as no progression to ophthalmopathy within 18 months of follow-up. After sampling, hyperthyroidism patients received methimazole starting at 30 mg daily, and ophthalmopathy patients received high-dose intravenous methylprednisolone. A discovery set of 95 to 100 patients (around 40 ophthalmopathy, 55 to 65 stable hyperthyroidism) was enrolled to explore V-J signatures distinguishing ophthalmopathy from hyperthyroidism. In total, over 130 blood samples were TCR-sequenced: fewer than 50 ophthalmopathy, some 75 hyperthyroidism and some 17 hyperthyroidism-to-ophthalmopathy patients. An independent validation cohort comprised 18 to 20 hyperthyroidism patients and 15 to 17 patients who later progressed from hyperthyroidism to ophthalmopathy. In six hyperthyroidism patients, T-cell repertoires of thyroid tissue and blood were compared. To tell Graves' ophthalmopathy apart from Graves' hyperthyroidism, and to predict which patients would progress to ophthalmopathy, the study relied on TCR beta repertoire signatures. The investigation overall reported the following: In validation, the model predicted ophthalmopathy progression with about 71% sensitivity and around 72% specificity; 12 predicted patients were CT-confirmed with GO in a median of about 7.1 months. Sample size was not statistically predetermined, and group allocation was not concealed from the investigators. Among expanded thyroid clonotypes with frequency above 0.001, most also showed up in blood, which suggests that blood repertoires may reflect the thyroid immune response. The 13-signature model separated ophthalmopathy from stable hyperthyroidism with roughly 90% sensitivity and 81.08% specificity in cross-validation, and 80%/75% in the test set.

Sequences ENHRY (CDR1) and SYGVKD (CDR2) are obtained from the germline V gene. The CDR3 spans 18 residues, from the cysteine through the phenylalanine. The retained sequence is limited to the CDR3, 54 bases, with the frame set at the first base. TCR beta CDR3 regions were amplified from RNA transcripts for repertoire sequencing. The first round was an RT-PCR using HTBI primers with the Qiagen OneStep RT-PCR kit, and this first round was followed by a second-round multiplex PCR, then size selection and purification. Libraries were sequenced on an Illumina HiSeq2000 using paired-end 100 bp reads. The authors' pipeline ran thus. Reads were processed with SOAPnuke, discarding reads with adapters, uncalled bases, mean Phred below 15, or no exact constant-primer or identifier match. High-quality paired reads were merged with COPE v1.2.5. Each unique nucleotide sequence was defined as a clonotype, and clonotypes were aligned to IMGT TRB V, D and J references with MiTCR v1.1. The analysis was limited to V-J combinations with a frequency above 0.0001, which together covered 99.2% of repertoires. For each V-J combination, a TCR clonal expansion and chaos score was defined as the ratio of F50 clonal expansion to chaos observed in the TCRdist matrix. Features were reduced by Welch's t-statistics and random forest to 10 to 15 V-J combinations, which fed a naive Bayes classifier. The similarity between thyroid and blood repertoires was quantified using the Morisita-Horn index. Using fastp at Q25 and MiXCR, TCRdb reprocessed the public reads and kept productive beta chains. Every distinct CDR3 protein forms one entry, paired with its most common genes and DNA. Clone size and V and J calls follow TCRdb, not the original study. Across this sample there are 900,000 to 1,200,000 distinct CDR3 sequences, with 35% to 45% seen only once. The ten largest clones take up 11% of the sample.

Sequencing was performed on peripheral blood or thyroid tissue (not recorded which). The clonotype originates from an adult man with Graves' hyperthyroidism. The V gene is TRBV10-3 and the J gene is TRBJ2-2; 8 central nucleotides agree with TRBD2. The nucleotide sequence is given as TGTGCCAGCAGTTACTCTGGCGGGAGGAGATCGTCGGCCGGGGAGCTGTTTTTT. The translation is CASSYSGGRRSSAGELFF.